These 2 T cell receptor beta chains were all obtained from the same sample, sequenced in a study of T-cell memory formation after mild COVID-19. TCRdb processed the 5' RACE reads anew with MiXCR; each CDR3 protein has one entry. The table includes some 330,000 distinct CDR3 sequences, approximately 21% detected once. Sequenced material: PBMCs or a T cell subset sorted from them (not recorded which). The receptors come from an adult woman who had mild COVID-19 (a few samples of this study predate the infection). Cell type and time point are not known.

The table lists this clonotype with many counts. The genes are TRBV27 and TRBJ2-3, with 10 bases lining up with TRBD1. J gave up 2 bases and V 4 bases, and 9 bases lay outside the gene matches. The CDR3 spans 17 residues. Germline lookup yields CDR1 MNHEY and CDR2 SMNVEV (reference sequence). The CDR3 DNA follows: TGTGCCAGCAGTTGGACAGGGGGGAGCCTCTTCACAGATACGCAGTATTTT. Protein product: CASSWTGGSLFTDTQYF.

V and J are TRBV7-2 and TRBJ2-7; maybe TRBD2 (5 bases). Germline lookup yields CDR1 SGHTA and CDR2 FQGNSA. V dropped 5 bases and J dropped 4 bases, with 21 bases sitting between them. The CDR3 contains 16 residues. The DNA for the CDR3 is TGTGCCAGCAGCCCTCAAGGCTCGGGGAGACTTTACGAGCAGTACTTC. Translated: CASSPQGSGRLYEQYF.